Listed here are 9 T cell receptor beta chains from one sample, sequenced in a study of T-cell reconstitution after alpha-beta-depleted transplantation in children. Study-wide points: Newly produced T cells mostly provided counts and TCRbeta diversity after one year, as hyperexpanded clones declined.

During its preparation, the TCRbeta library received unique molecular identifiers. MiXCR, applied by TCRdb to the PCR reads, yields one record per CDR3 protein. Of 250,000 to 300,000 distinct CDR3 sequences in the sample, around 7.3% were seen once. These receptors lack a known antigen. The sample consisted of peripheral blood, taken 360 days after TCRalphabeta/CD19-depleted stem cell transplant. The receptors here all came from a female patient aged 2-9 years who had a stem cell transplant for Fanconi anemia, so the T cells may come from the graft donor.

This clonotype was recorded at least ten times. V usage is TRBV12-3 or TRBV12-4 and J usage is TRBJ2-5; the D call may be TRBD1 or TRBD2 (6 bases each). V gave up 9 bases and J gave up 4 bases, with 15 bases separating them. The CDR3 is 13 residues long. CDR3 DNA sequence: TGTGCCAGTCTGTCTTGGGGGGCAGAGACCCAGTACTTC. Residues: CASLSWGAETQYF.

This clonotype was seen at least ten times. The rearrangement uses TRBV28 and TRBJ2-6; weak D call: TRBD2 (6 bases). The ends were cut back, 4 bases at V and 3 bases at J, with 13 bases in the middle. The CDR3 is 16 amino acids. The germline gives CDR1 MDHEN, CDR2 SYDVKM. DNA for the CDR3: TGTGCCAGCAGTTCAATAGGACTACGTGGGGCCAACGTCCTGACTTTC. Its translation: CASSSIGLRGANVLTF.

This clonotype was counted at least ten times. This chain connects TRBV12-3 or TRBV12-4 to TRBJ2-3; TRBD2 aligns across 7 bases. The CDR3 runs to 19 residues. Trimming took 3 bases from V and 2 from J; bases not matched to a gene: 17. The CDR3: CASSFRIGGRAGITDTQYF. Written as DNA, the CDR3 is TGTGCCAGCAGTTTTCGGATAGGAGGGCGAGCGGGAATCACAGATACGCAGTATTTT.

This clonotype has at least ten counts. J is TRBJ1-2 and V is TRBV10-3, with D uncertain. V was cut by 7 bases and J by 3 bases, with 18 bases left in between. CDR3 length equals 15 residues. The germline V gene has CDR1 ENHRY and CDR2 SYGVKD. CDR3 sequence (DNA): TGTGCCATCAATGATGGTAGGACGGCTTACTATGGCTACACCTTC. Translating gives CAINDGRTAYYGYTF.

The table lists this clonotype with many counts. This sequence joins TRBV20-1 and TRBJ1-1; 10 bases map to TRBD1. The CDR3 is made up of 11 amino acids. With 7 bases clipped from V and 10 bases from J, the junction kept 6 bases outside the gene matches. CDR1 is DFQATT, CDR2 SNEGSKA, per germline (reference sequence). CDR3: CSGQGAVGAFF. The CDR3, as DNA: TGCAGTGGACAGGGGGCCGTCGGAGCTTTCTTT.

This clonotype was seen ten or more times. V and J are TRBV12-3 or TRBV12-4 and TRBJ1-3; TRBD1 is a possible D gene (5 bases). V gave up 0 bases and J gave up 2 bases, with 8 bases separating them. This CDR3 comprises 15 residues. CDR3 DNA sequence: TGTGCCAGCAGTTTAGCGGCAGGGCCTGGAAACACCATATATTTT. Translated: CASSLAAGPGNTIYF.

Only a few counts were recorded for this clonotype. This chain links TRBV20-1 with TRBJ1-5; tentatively, D is TRBD1 (5 bases). CDR3 length: 14 amino acids. Germline assignment: CDR1 DFQATT and CDR2 SNEGSKA (reference sequence). Trimming left V 7 bases short and J 3 bases short, with 16 bases between. CDR3 region: CSGSAGVYNQPQHF. In DNA form, the CDR3 reads TGCAGTGGTTCGGCGGGGGTATACAATCAGCCCCAGCATTTT.

In this sample, this clonotype turned up many times. The chain uses TRBV5-1 and TRBJ1-1; D remains unclear. The germline CDR1 and CDR2 sequences are SGHRS and YFSETQ. V was trimmed by 4 bases and J by 2 bases, leaving 6 bases between them. The CDR3 covers 12 residues. The CDR3 DNA follows: TGCGCCAGCAGCGGGTCAAACACTGAAGCTTTCTTT. Translation gives CASSGSNTEAFF.

This clonotype has ten or more counts. The chain has TRBV12-3 or TRBV12-4 and TRBJ2-5, with TRBD1 identical over 11 bases. This CDR3 is 17 amino acids long. J gave up 7 bases and V 5 bases, and 15 bases lay outside the gene matches. The CDR3 nucleotides read TGTGCCAGCAGTCAACCACCAGGGACAGGGGGAAGGGGGACCCAGTACTTC. The encoded protein is CASSQPPGTGGRGTQYF.